Below, 25 T cell receptor beta chains from the same sample are listed, as sequenced in a study of early T cells in non-severe SARS-CoV-2 infection. TCRdb independently ran MiXCR on the 5' RACE reads; one entry per CDR3 protein. The sample includes some 50,000 distinct CDR3 sequences, more than 9% of them seen just once. Sample: whole blood. Source of these receptors: an adult who was a healthcare worker with PCR-confirmed SARS-CoV-2 infection or an uninfected control (not recorded which).

This clonotype appeared a few times. The chain's CDR3 is CASTLNGQGAQFF. CDR3 DNA sequence: TGTGCCAGCACCTTAAACGGACAGGGGGCACAGTTCTTC. This chain connects TRBV28 to TRBJ2-1, with 11 bases matching TRBD1. V trimming: 7 bases; J trimming: 13 bases; junction bases outside the gene matches: 9. The CDR3 length is 13 residues. The germline V gene encodes CDR1 MDHEN and CDR2 SYDVKM.

The chain has TRBV6-2 or TRBV6-3 and TRBJ2-3, with TRBD2 matching over 9 bases. The junction had 6 bases not matched to a gene; V was cut back by 2 bases and J by 0 bases. The germline V gene has CDR1 MNHEY and CDR2 SVGEGT. This CDR3 spans 17 amino acids. CDR3 nucleotides: TGTGCCAGCAGTTACACCGGGACTAGCTATAGCACAGATACGCAGTATTTT. Encoded protein: CASSYTGTSYSTDTQYF.

This clonotype was picked up many times. The chain combines TRBV19 with TRBJ1-5, with D unresolved. The CDR3 consists of 17 residues. Germline CDR1 and CDR2: LNHDA and SQIVND (reference sequence). V lost 3 bases, J lost 1 base, and 16 bases lay in between. The CDR3: CASSMIRAGVSNQPQHF. CDR3 in DNA: TGTGCCAGTAGTATGATAAGGGCAGGAGTAAGCAATCAGCCCCAGCATTTT.

This clonotype came up many times. CDR3 DNA: TGTGCCAGCAGCTTAGATCTTGGGTGGGGGACTGAAGCTTTCTTT. Its translation is CASSLDLGWGTEAFF. The chain employs TRBV11-2 and TRBJ1-1, with a possible D match to TRBD1 (5 bases). This CDR3 region has 15 residues. Germline V CDR1 and CDR2: SGHAT, FQNNGV. The V end lost 0 bases, the J end lost 5 bases, and 13 bases lay between the germline ends.

This clonotype has at least ten counts. The gene calls are TRBV28 and TRBJ1-1; D is ambiguous. This CDR3 spans 11 amino acids. The germline gives CDR1 MDHEN, CDR2 SYDVKM. The V end was cut by 7 bases, the J end by 0 bases, with 3 bases between. The CDR3 protein is CASTLNTEAFF. The CDR3 bases are TGTGCCAGCACACTGAACACTGAAGCTTTCTTT.

This clonotype was seen more than once but under ten times. At one boundary the junction diverges from the germline segment, which might be a read error. The chain employs TRBV7-6 and TRBJ2-7, with D possibly TRBD2 on 6 matching bases. CDR3 length: 17 amino acids. Germline assignment: CDR1 SGHVS and CDR2 FNYEAQ. Here the CDR3 DNA reads TGTGCCAACAGCTTAGCGTATCCCGGGAGCGTGACCTACGAGCAGTACTTC. Translated, it gives CANSLAYPGSVTYEQYF.

This clonotype was found many times. The chain links TRBV29-1 to TRBJ1-1; D is uncertain. Germline V gene lookup returns CDR1 SQVTM and CDR2 ANQGSEA. Trimming took 4 bases from V and 6 from J, leaving 15 bases between them. The CDR3 is 13 residues long. CDR3 in DNA: TGCAGCGTTGCCTGGGGAGGGATCTCTGAAGCTTTCTTT. Protein product: CSVAWGGISEAFF.

This clonotype occurred many times. The J gene is TRBJ1-6, the V gene TRBV25-1; D is ambiguous. This CDR3 has 15 amino acids. Germline-derived CDR1 and CDR2 are MGHDK and SYGVNS. V was cut by 4 bases and J by 6 bases, with 13 bases left in between. Written as DNA, the CDR3 is TGTGCCAGCAGTGGGTCGGATCTAACTAATTCACCCCTCCACTTT. As protein: CASSGSDLTNSPLHF.

This clonotype was counted ten times or more. The J gene is TRBJ2-5, the V gene TRBV25-1, with TRBD1 matching over 12 bases. This CDR3 region has 17 residues. V lost 4 bases, J lost 5 bases, and 11 bases stayed unmatched. CDR1 and CDR2 (germline): MGHDK, SYGVNS. CDR3 residues: CASSAYAGTGGGETQYF. The CDR3 nucleotides read TGTGCCAGCAGTGCTTACGCTGGGACAGGGGGCGGGGAGACCCAGTACTTC.

This clonotype was seen a few times. The chain employs TRBV20-1 and TRBJ2-7, with 7 bases matching TRBD1. The J segment lost 5 bases and the V segment lost 1 base, leaving 2 bases of the junction unmatched. The germline CDR1 and CDR2 sequences are DFQATT and SNEGSKA (reference sequence). The CDR3 is 12 amino acids. The CDR3 spells CSARGTGHEQYF. The CDR3 bases are TGCAGTGCTAGAGGGACAGGCCACGAGCAGTACTTC.

This chain connects TRBV11-2 to TRBJ2-5; TRBD2 is a possible D gene (6 bases). Trimming left V 4 bases short and J 7 bases short, with 19 bases between. Germline V gives CDR1 SGHAT, CDR2 FQNNGV. The CDR3 runs to 15 residues. CDR3 sequence (DNA): TGTGCCAGCAGCTCGGAACGGGAGCGCCCGAGGACCCAGTACTTC. Translated, it gives CASSSERERPRTQYF.

This clonotype was found many times. The gene calls are TRBV29-1 and TRBJ2-3; D is uncertain. CDR1 and CDR2 (germline): SQVTM, ANQGSEA. The CDR3 extends over 11 amino acids. Trimming removed 7 bases from V and 3 bases from J, with 8 bases in between. The CDR3: CSAARTDTQYF. CDR3 nucleotide sequence: TGCAGCGCAGCAAGGACAGATACGCAGTATTTT.

In this sample, this clonotype turned up many times. The V call is TRBV7-2, the J call TRBJ1-2; D gene ambiguous. The V end was cut by 5 bases, the J end by 8 bases, with 15 bases between. CDR1 and CDR2 (germline): SGHTA, FQGNSA. There are 13 residues in the CDR3. The CDR3 DNA is TGTGCCAGCAGCCCCTATAGCCCGAGGGGCTACACCTTC. The encoded protein is CASSPYSPRGYTF.

This clonotype has more than one count but fewer than ten. This chain joins TRBV29-1 and TRBJ1-5, with D perhaps TRBD1 (6 bases). CDR1 and CDR2 from the germline V gene are SQVTM and ANQGSEA. The V end lost 6 bases, the J end lost 11 bases, and 20 bases lay between the germline ends. This CDR3 has 13 residues. CDR3 in amino acids: CSVKTAGESAQHF. DNA for the CDR3: TGCAGCGTCAAAACTGCAGGGGAATCAGCCCAGCATTTT. The full variable domain, rest sourced from reference TRBV29-1 and TRBJ1-5, is SAVISQKPSRDICQRGTSLTIQCQVDSQVTMMFWYRQQPGQSLTLIATANQGSEATYESGFVIDKFPISRPNLTFSTLTVSNMSPEDSSIYLCSVKTAGESAQHFGDGTRLSIL.

This clonotype has a count of ten or more. The chain carries TRBV4-3 and TRBJ2-1; perhaps TRBD2 as D (5 bases). This CDR3 has 12 amino acids. The germline CDR1 and CDR2 sequences are LGHNA and YSLEER. V was trimmed by 2 bases and J by 13 bases, leaving 12 bases between them. The CDR3 protein is CASSQKDGVQFF. The CDR3 DNA follows: TGCGCCAGCAGCCAAAAGGACGGGGTCCAGTTCTTC.

This clonotype has a count of ten or more. The rearrangement uses TRBV20-1 and TRBJ2-3; 16 positions match TRBD2. Per the germline V gene, CDR1 is DFQATT and CDR2 is SNEGSKA (reference sequence). Trimming took 5 bases from V and 4 from J; bases not matched to a gene: 3. This CDR3 comprises 15 residues. CDR3: CSAGGLAGGADTQYF. Written as DNA, the CDR3 is TGCAGTGCTGGGGGACTAGCGGGAGGGGCAGATACGCAGTATTTT.

CDR3 sequence: CASSHRGQPQHF. The CDR3 nucleotides are TGTGCCAGCAGCCACAGGGGGCAGCCCCAGCATTTT. V gene TRBV3-1 combines with J gene TRBJ1-5; 7 bases are shared with TRBD1. The ends lost 3 bases at V and 7 bases at J; junction bases unmatched: 0. Looked up from germline, CDR1 is LGHDT and CDR2 is YNNKEL (reference sequence). This CDR3 spans 12 amino acids.

This clonotype was detected many times. The chain carries TRBV18 and TRBJ2-3; 7 bases line up with TRBD1. Per germline, CDR1 KGHSH and CDR2 LQKENI. With V trimmed by 3 bases and J by 2 bases, 5 bases remained unmatched. This CDR3 contains 15 residues. CDR3 protein: CASSPTGHYTDTQYF. DNA of the CDR3: TGTGCCAGCTCACCGACAGGGCACTACACAGATACGCAGTATTTT.

The sample holds many counts of this clonotype. The chain uses TRBV21-1 and TRBJ1-4. TRBV21-1 is listed as a pseudogene. The CDR3 extends over 19 amino acids. The CDR3 sequence: CASSKALWQTRLHNEKLFF. For the CDR3, the DNA is TGTGCCAGCAGCAAAGCGCTTTGGCAGACGAGGTTGCATAATGAAAAACTGTTTTTT.

The chain has TRBV29-1 and TRBJ2-7; 7 bases match TRBD1. V gave up 3 bases and J gave up 3 bases; unmatched junction bases: 8. The germline gives CDR1 SQVTM, CDR2 ANQGSEA. This CDR3 comprises 14 residues. The CDR3 coding sequence is TGCAGCGTTGACAAGACAGGGCCCTTCTACGAGCAGTACTTC. Its protein product is CSVDKTGPFYEQYF.

This clonotype was counted at least ten times. The CDR3 sequence: CASSLGNTGELFF. In DNA, the CDR3 is TGTGCCAGCAGTTTGGGTAACACCGGGGAGCTGTTTTTT. The rearrangement joins TRBV27 to TRBJ2-2; D gene unclear. Trimming stripped 3 bases from V and 2 bases from J, with 4 bases between. Per germline, CDR1 MNHEY and CDR2 SMNVEV (reference sequence). The length of the CDR3 is 13 residues.

This clonotype has a count of ten or more. The V call is TRBV18, the J call TRBJ1-2, with D hard to call. The CDR3 length is 12 residues. Trimming took 4 bases from V and 1 from J, leaving 4 bases between them. Germline V gives CDR1 KGHSH, CDR2 LQKENI. CDR3 nucleotides: TGTGCCAGCTCACAGGTTAACTATGGCTACACCTTC. Translating gives CASSQVNYGYTF. The full variable domain, its missing parts supplied by reference TRBV18 and TRBJ1-2, is NAGVMQNPRHLVRRRGQEARLRCSPMKGHSHVYWYRQLPEEGLKFMVYLQKENIIDESGMPKERFSAEFPKEGPSILRIQQVVRGDSAAYFCASSQVNYGYTFGSGTRLTVV.

The sample holds many counts of this clonotype. This chain uses TRBV5-5 with TRBJ2-6; D is unclear. The CDR3 has 17 residues. Between the trimmed V and J ends, which lost 5 bases and 0 bases, there was a span of 15 bases. CDR1 is SGHKS, CDR2 YYEKEE, per germline (reference sequence). Here the CDR3 reads CASSLRRLSSGANVLTF. The CDR3 nucleotides are TGTGCCAGCAGTTTGAGGCGGTTAAGCTCTGGGGCCAACGTCCTGACTTTC.

This clonotype was detected many times. This chain connects TRBV11-2 to TRBJ2-2; no clear D gene. Trimming removed 3 bases from V and 2 bases from J, with 7 bases in between. The germline V gene encodes CDR1 SGHAT and CDR2 FQNNGV. CDR3 size: 14 residues. The chain's CDR3 is CASSLWGNTGELFF. Here the CDR3 DNA reads TGTGCCAGCAGCTTGTGGGGAAACACCGGGGAGCTGTTTTTT.

With regard to this clonotype: A much larger clonotype is one base distant, so this may be a read error. This chain links TRBV29-1 with TRBJ1-2; D is unresolved. The V end lost 7 bases, the J end lost 4 bases, and 13 bases lay between the germline ends. The germline V gene encodes CDR1 SQVTM and CDR2 ANQGSEA. The CDR3 runs to 12 residues. CDR3 bases: TGCAGCGCCCATGGGGAAGGCTATGGCTACACCTTC. It codes for CSAHGEGYGYTF. Looking up the rest from reference TRBV29-1 and TRBJ1-2 gives the full variable domain: SAVISQKPSRDICQRGTSLTIQCQVDSQVTMMFWYRQQPGQSLTLIATANQGSEATYESGFVIDKFPISRPNLTFSTLTVSNMSPEDSSIYLCSAHGEGYGYTFGSGTRLTVV.